The subject of this entry is one T cell receptor (beta chain). V gave up 5 bases and J gave up 9 bases, with 11 bases separating them. This CDR3 is 12 amino acids long. Germline V gene lookup returns CDR1 SNHLY and CDR2 FYNNEI. The data originate from a study of technical replicates of blood from a handful of donors. Using immunoSEQ multiplex PCR, the repertoire was profiled, and TCRdb retains in-frame clones only, with some absent. In the table there are tens of thousands of clones, 80% to 95% of which are singletons. This clonotype originated in a human donor in good health. This sequence joins TRBV2 and TRBJ2-1; D is undetermined. The sequenced sample was T cells isolated from PBMCs. This CDR3 is CASSSRAGEQFF. The DNA of the CDR3 is TGTGCCAGCAGTTCCCGAGCAGGTGAGCAGTTCTTC.